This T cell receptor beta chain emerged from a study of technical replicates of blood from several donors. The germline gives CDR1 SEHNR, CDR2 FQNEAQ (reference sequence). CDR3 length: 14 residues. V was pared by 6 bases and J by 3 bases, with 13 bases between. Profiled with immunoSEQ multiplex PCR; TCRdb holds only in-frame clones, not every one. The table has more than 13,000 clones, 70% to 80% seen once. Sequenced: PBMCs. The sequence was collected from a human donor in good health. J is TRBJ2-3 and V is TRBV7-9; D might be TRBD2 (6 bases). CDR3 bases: TGTGCCAGCAGGCCGGGACTCACAACAGATACGCAGTATTTT. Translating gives CASRPGLTTDTQYF.